Listed below are T cell receptor beta chains from one sample, sequenced in a study of blood T cell repertoires in COVID-19. Some clones are missing from TCRdb's copy, which holds only in-frame ones; the method was immunoSEQ multiplex PCR. This sample yields approximately 330,000 clones, of which over 80% are seen a single time; 9.5% to 10% belongs to the top ten. The sample taken for sequencing was peripheral blood. These receptors were obtained from a man aged 25-45 years with COVID-19, enrolled during active disease. Each CDR3 is given with its conserved first and last residue. D genes are given only for firm matches. The listing skips clone size in some rows; elsewhere it reads once, few, many or a size class.

TRBJ2-7	NA	NA	TRBV6-5	TGTGCCAGCAGTTACTCGGGGGACAACTACGAGCAGTACTTC	CASSYSGDNYEQYF
TRBJ2-7	TRBD2	NA	TRBV30	TGTGCCTGGAGGGGACTAGCGGGAGCAGAGCAGTACTTC	CAWRGLAGAEQYF
TRBJ2-1	TRBD1	NA	TRBV6-2/TRBV6-3	TGTGCCAGCAGTTACACTAATCGGGGACAGAAAAATAACAATGAGCAGTTCTTC	CASSYTNRGQKNNNEQFF
TRBJ2-1	TRBD2	NA	TRBV2	TGTGCCACCCGGGGGGAGCCTCTCTACAATGAGCAGTTCTTC	CATRGEPLYNEQFF
TRBJ1-2	NA	once	TRBV6-2/TRBV6-3	TGTGCCAGCAGTTACGGGAGGGGCCCCAACTATGGCTACACCTTC	CASSYGRGPNYGYTF
TRBJ1-2	NA	few	TRBV10-3	TGTGCCATCACCCCCCAGGGTAACTATGGCTACACCTTC	CAITPQGNYGYTF
TRBJ2-3	TRBD2	NA	TRBV3-1/TRBV3-2	TGTGCCAGCAGCCAAGATGCGGGAGCGGGGACTAGCACAGATACGCAGTATTTT	CASSQDAGAGTSTDTQYF
TRBJ1-5	NA	NA	TRBV19	TGTGCCAGTAGTATGCGGGGATTGAGCAATCAGCCCCAGCATTTT	CASSMRGLSNQPQHF
TRBJ1-2	TRBD1	NA	TRBV15	TGTGCCACCAGCAGGGGACAGGGGAACTATGGCTACACCTTC	CATSRGQGNYGYTF
TRBJ2-7	TRBD2	once	TRBV11-2	TGTGCCAGCAGCCTATATACGGGGTGGGCGGGAGGAAAGCCCTACGAGCAGTACTTC	CASSLYTGWAGGKPYEQYF
TRBJ1-1	NA	NA	TRBV2	TGTGCCAGCGTGTTTTATGCTGAAGCTTTCTTT	CASVFYAEAFF
TRBJ2-7	NA	NA	TRBV27	TGTGCCAGCAGTTTACGCGGGGAGGCCTACGAGCAGTACTTC	CASSLRGEAYEQYF
TRBJ2-1	NA	NA	TRBV5-1	TGCGCCAGCAGCCTCGGACAGAATAACATCGGGGATGAGCAGTTCTTC	CASSLGQNNIGDEQFF
TRBJ1-3	TRBD1	NA	TRBV4-3	TGCGCCAGCAGCTCGGGACAGGGGGCTTTAGTCGGAAACACCATATATTTT	CASSSGQGALVGNTIYF
TRBJ2-7	TRBD1	NA	TRBV28	TGTGCCAGCAAAACCCGACAGGGTCGCTACGAGCAGTACTTC	CASKTRQGRYEQYF
TRBJ2-2	TRBD2	NA	TRBV4-1	TGCGCCAGCACCCGGGGGGAGGGTAGGGACACCGGGGAGCTGTTTTTT	CASTRGEGRDTGELFF
TRBJ1-5	TRBD1	NA	TRBV2	TGTGCCAGCAGTGAAGTCCAGGGGGCTGGCAATCAGCCCCAGCATTTT	CASSEVQGAGNQPQHF
TRBJ1-6	TRBD1	few	TRBV5-1	TGCGCCAGCAGGCCCGGAGGGACAGGTCCAAGGAACTATAATTCACCCCTCCACTTT	CASRPGGTGPRNYNSPLHF
TRBJ1-2	TRBD1	NA	TRBV5-6	TGTGCCAGCAGCTTGTTATGGCGCCAGGGGGCGGGTGGCTACACCTTC	CASSLLWRQGAGGYTF
TRBJ2-2	NA	few	TRBV7-3	TGTGCCAGCAGCTTGCGGTCGGGATCCCCCGGCGGGGAGCTGTTTTTT	CASSLRSGSPGGELFF
TRBJ2-6	NA	NA	TRBV27	TGTGCCAGCAGTTTGGAGACCCCTGGGGCCAACGTCCTGACTTTC	CASSLETPGANVLTF
TRBJ2-1	TRBD2	NA	TRBV29-1	TGCAGCGTTGAAAAGGCGGGAGCGAGCAATGAGCAGTTCTTC	CSVEKAGASNEQFF
TRBJ1-4	NA	NA	TRBV7-2	TGTGCCAGCAGCTTAAATTCCGCGCGGGGAAAACTGTTTTTT	CASSLNSARGKLFF
TRBJ2-1	TRBD2	once	TRBV15	TGTGCCACCAGCATGTGGCAAACGGGACTAGGGTACAATGAGCAGTTCTTC	CATSMWQTGLGYNEQFF
TRBJ2-1	NA	NA	TRBV15	TGTGCCACCAGCGGTCGAATAGGACTTGAGCAGTTCTTC	CATSGRIGLEQFF
TRBJ1-6	TRBD1	NA	TRBV5-1	TGCGCCAGCAGCTTGGAACCCCTCGGGACAGTAAATTCACCCCTCCACTTT	CASSLEPLGTVNSPLHF
TRBJ1-1	NA	NA	TRBV18	TGTGCCAGCTCACCGGGGCGGACGAACACTGAAGCTTTCTTT	CASSPGRTNTEAFF
TRBJ2-1	TRBD2	NA	TRBV4-2	TGTGCCAGCAGCCAAACCGGGACTAGCGGGAGGTTTTACAATGAGCAGTTCTTC	CASSQTGTSGRFYNEQFF
TRBJ2-7	NA	once	TRBV6-2/TRBV6-3	TGTGCCAGCAGTTACTCAGGAGTTTACGAGCAGTACTTC	CASSYSGVYEQYF
TRBJ1-6	TRBD1	once	TRBV10-3	TGTGCCATCAGGGCCGGACAGGGGAAAGGGTCACCCCTCCACTTT	CAIRAGQGKGSPLHF
TRBJ2-1	NA	NA	TRBV2	TGTGCCAGCACCGCGGGGCTGAATGAGCAGTTCTTC	CASTAGLNEQFF
TRBJ2-3	NA	NA	TRBV4-2	TGTGCCAGCAGCCCCGCGATCGGAGGGGCGGAGGGCACAGATACGCAGTATTTT	CASSPAIGGAEGTDTQYF
TRBJ1-5	NA	once	TRBV7-2	TGTGCCAGCAGCTTAAGGTTCGGGGGCAATCAGCCCCAGCATTTT	CASSLRFGGNQPQHF
TRBJ1-5	TRBD1	NA	TRBV4-3	TGCGCCAGCAGCCCACAGGGGGCTGGTAGCAATCAGCCCCAGCATTTT	CASSPQGAGSNQPQHF
TRBJ1-4	TRBD1	NA	TRBV16	TGTGCCAGCAGCCAAGGGACAGGGGAAAAACTGTTTTTT	CASSQGTGEKLFF
TRBJ2-7	NA	NA	TRBV6-5	TGTGCCAGCAGTCCTCGGGAGTGGAGGGAGCAGTACTTC	CASSPREWREQYF
TRBJ1-2	TRBD1	NA	TRBV6-5	TGTGCCAGCAGTTACGACAACAGGGGACGCTATGGCTACACCTTC	CASSYDNRGRYGYTF
TRBJ2-7	NA	NA	TRBV18	TGTGCCAGCTCCGCCGGTCGGGGGTCCTCCTACGAGCAGTACTTC	CASSAGRGSSYEQYF
TRBJ1-5	NA	few	TRBV29-1	TGCAGCGTTGAAGTAAATCCTAATCAGCCCCAGCATTTT	CSVEVNPNQPQHF
TRBJ2-3	TRBD2	NA	TRBV7-9	TGTGCCAGCAGCTTTGGGACTAGCGGGGGGACCCTAACAGATACGCAGTATTTT	CASSFGTSGGTLTDTQYF
TRBJ2-7	TRBD2	NA	TRBV11-2	TGTGCCAGCAGTGGACTAGCCTACGAGCAGTACTTC	CASSGLAYEQYF